The 31 T cell receptor beta chains presented below share a single source sample, sequenced in a study of cytotoxic CD8 clonotypes in ibrutinib-treated CLL (dated by TCRdb to the early 2020s). The sample's time point, from its label and the paper: about 11 months on ibrutinib. Library method: the immunoSEQ multiplex PCR assay. As stored in TCRdb, this immuneACCESS dataset retains in-frame rearrangements with V and J assigned. A fraction of the clones does not appear; measured against another copy, unresolved V genes explain less than half of the discrepancy, and the remainder lacks a known reason. For this sample the table gives tens of thousands of clones, of which 45% to 60% were detected only once. The ten largest clonotypes hold roughly 14% of the sample. Sequences were derived from PBMCs, sampled after 12 months of ibrutinib treatment. Receptors were obtained from a human donor with chronic lymphocytic leukemia.

The chain carries TRBV2 and TRBJ1-5; D not certain. The CDR3 has 13 residues. V lost 5 bases to trimming and J lost 5 bases, with 10 bases between them. Germline CDR1 is SNHLY and CDR2 is FYNNEI. The CDR3 region is CASSRQQYQPQHF. The CDR3 DNA follows: TGTGCCAGCAGTAGGCAGCAATATCAGCCCCAGCATTTT. The full variable domain, completed using reference TRBV2 and TRBJ1-5, is EPEVTQTPSHQVTQMGQEVILRCVPISNHLYFYWYRQILGQKVEFLVSFYNNEISEKSEIFDDQFSVERPDGSNFTLKIRSTKLEDSAMYFCASSRQQYQPQHFGDGTRLSIL.

The rearrangement uses TRBV27 and TRBJ2-5; 16 nucleotides align to TRBD2. With V trimmed by 6 bases and J by 5 bases, 18 bases remained unmatched. Germline V CDR1 and CDR2: MNHEY, SMNVEV (reference sequence). The CDR3 length is 20 residues. Written as DNA, the CDR3 is TGTGCCAGCAGCCTCCGTTCCGGGACTAGCGGGGGGGCATTGAGGGAGACCCAGTACTTC. Translation gives CASSLRSGTSGGALRETQYF.

This clone has just a few counts. V usage is TRBV2 and J usage is TRBJ2-3; D uncertain. The CDR3 is made up of 11 amino acids. V dropped 4 bases and J dropped 7 bases, with 6 bases sitting between them. Germline loops: CDR1 SNHLY, CDR2 FYNNEI. The CDR3 nucleotides are TGTGCCAGCAGTGTGTTGAATACGCAGTATTTT. It specifies CASSVLNTQYF.

This clone was found once. At one end, the junction sequence differs from germline, possibly due to a read error. J is TRBJ2-3 and V is TRBV5-6, with D possibly TRBD1 on 6 matching bases. This CDR3 has 17 amino acids. In germline, CDR1 is SGHDT, CDR2 YYEEEE. In nucleotides, the CDR3 is TGTGCCAGCAGCTTGGGCCGCACAGGGATCTGTTCCAGATACGCAGTATTT. This translates into CASSLGRTGICSRYAVF.

The chain couples TRBV9 to TRBJ1-6, with D perhaps TRBD1 (5 bases). Trimming shortened V by 0 bases and J by 5 bases, and 24 bases separated the two germline ends. Germline V lookup: CDR1 SGDLS, CDR2 YYNGEE. The CDR3 runs to 20 residues. The DNA of the CDR3 is TGTGCCAGCAGCGTAGGTTTGGCTTCTCCGGGGCAATGGCATAATTCACCCCTCCACTTT. This encodes CASSVGLASPGQWHNSPLHF.

The table lists this clone with a few counts. The chain employs TRBV28 and TRBJ1-2; D gene unclear. CDR3 length: 13 amino acids. Germline V gene lookup returns CDR1 MDHEN and CDR2 SYDVKM. The V gene lost 3 bases and the J gene lost 5 bases, with 10 bases spanning the gap. The CDR3 nucleotides read TGTGCCAGCAGTTTCGGGCGAGTATATGGCTACACCTTC. Translating it yields CASSFGRVYGYTF.

This clone was seen only once. The gene calls are TRBV6-6 and TRBJ2-3; 9 bases line up with TRBD2. Germline V CDR1 and CDR2: MNHNY, SVGAGI (reference sequence). The CDR3 sequence is 15 residues long. Trimming removed 2 bases from V and 2 bases from J; junction bases left unmatched: 2. CDR3 loop: CASSYQRGVTDTQYF. In DNA form, the CDR3 reads TGTGCCAGCAGTTACCAGCGGGGGGTCACAGATACGCAGTATTTT.

This chain uses TRBV5-1 with TRBJ2-2, with 7 bases matching TRBD2. V lost 2 bases to trimming and J lost 4 bases; unmatched junction nucleotides: 5. The CDR3 contains 15 residues. Looked up from germline, CDR1 is SGHRS and CDR2 is YFSETQ. The CDR3 sequence is CASSLLARPTGELFF. The DNA for the CDR3 is TGCGCCAGCAGCTTACTAGCGCGTCCCACCGGGGAGCTGTTTTTT. Based on the CDR3 plus reference TRBV5-1 and TRBJ2-2, the full variable domain is KAGVTQTPRYLIKTRGQQVTLSCSPISGHRSVSWYQQTPGQGLQFLFEYFSETQRNKGNFPGRFSGRQFSNSRSEMNVSTLELGDSALYLCASSLLARPTGELFFGEGSRLTVL.

The V call is TRBV29-1, the J call TRBJ2-1; 10 positions agree with TRBD2. Germline CDR1 and CDR2: SQVTM and ANQGSEA. J gave up 9 bases and V 5 bases, and 16 bases lay outside the gene matches. This CDR3 is 16 amino acids long. CDR3 DNA: TGCAGCGTTTCGGGCCTGGCTAGCGGGAGTCTAGGTGAGCAGTTCTTC. The encoded protein is CSVSGLASGSLGEQFF.

This chain joins TRBV28 and TRBJ1-5; D might be TRBD1 (5 bases). In germline, CDR1 is MDHEN, CDR2 SYDVKM. The CDR3 is made up of 13 amino acids. Trimming removed 7 bases from V and 9 bases from J, with 16 bases in between. CDR3 sequence (DNA): TGTGCCAGCAACGGGGGGACCCTAGGGCCCCAGCATTTT. Translating it yields CASNGGTLGPQHF.

A few counts support this clone. The CDR3 nucleotides are TGTGCCAGCAGCCTCCTTGGAGCGGGGACGAACACCGGGGAGCTGTTTTTT. It translates to CASSLLGAGTNTGELFF. J is TRBJ2-2 and V is TRBV27; 7 bases fit TRBD2. The junction had 10 bases not matched to a gene; V was cut back by 6 bases and J by 0 bases. Germline V gene sequence: CDR1 MNHEY, CDR2 SMNVEV (reference sequence). This CDR3 contains 17 residues.

This chain joins TRBV6-5 and TRBJ2-7; D remains ambiguous. The germline V and J ends were trimmed by 0 bases and 4 bases, with 7 bases remaining between them. The CDR3 loop spans 13 amino acids. Germline V gene data show CDR1 as MNHEY and CDR2 as SVGAGI. The CDR3 protein is CASSYSMSYEQYF. CDR3 sequence (DNA): TGTGCCAGCAGTTACTCGATGTCATACGAGCAGTACTTC.

Points on this clone: This may be a read error, as it is one base from a much larger clone. The same CDR3 can be traced to other DNA sequences in this sample. The V call is TRBV4-2, the J call TRBJ2-7; 13 nucleotides match TRBD2. Germline V lookup: CDR1 LGHNA, CDR2 YNFKEQ. The CDR3 extends over 18 amino acids. The junction had 13 bases not matched to a gene; V was cut back by 1 base and J by 7 bases. The CDR3 spells CASSQGLGGLAGEDEQYF. In DNA, the CDR3 is TGTGCCAGCAGCCAAGGACTCGGAGGACTAGCGGGGGAAGATGAGCAGTACTTC.

V and J are TRBV29-1 and TRBJ2-3; D gene unclear. Trimming took 6 bases from V and 2 from J, leaving 9 bases between them. The CDR3 length is 12 residues. CDR1 is SQVTM and CDR2 is ANQGSEA in the germline V gene. The CDR3 is CSVAGNTDTQYF. CDR3 nucleotides: TGCAGCGTAGCCGGCAACACAGATACGCAGTATTTT.

V gene TRBV5-5 combines with J gene TRBJ2-2; D gene ambiguous. This CDR3 is built from 15 residues. V was trimmed by 1 base and J by 10 bases, leaving 17 bases between them. CDR1 SGHKS and CDR2 YYEKEE come from the germline V gene (reference sequence). CDR3 loop: CASSLFILVSEELFF. The DNA for the CDR3 is TGTGCCAGCAGCTTGTTCATCCTAGTATCCGAGGAGCTGTTTTTT.

The chain combines TRBV28 with TRBJ2-7, with D possibly being TRBD1 or TRBD2 (5 bases each). V dropped 5 bases and J dropped 1 base, with 12 bases sitting between them. The CDR3 has 14 amino acids. The germline V gene has CDR1 MDHEN and CDR2 SYDVKM. The CDR3 loop reads CASSRSWGSYEQYF. The CDR3 DNA reads as TGTGCCAGCAGTCGCTCTTGGGGGTCCTACGAGCAGTACTTC.

The chain recombines TRBV6-5 with TRBJ1-5, with D possibly matching TRBD1 (6 bases). The CDR3 is 12 amino acids. V dropped 6 bases and J dropped 9 bases, with 12 bases sitting between them. Germline values: CDR1 MNHEY, CDR2 SVGAGI. The CDR3 here is CASSTGFWPQHF. The DNA for the CDR3 is TGTGCCAGCAGCACAGGGTTCTGGCCCCAGCATTTT.

The chain uses TRBV7-8 and TRBJ2-7; no clear D gene. The ends were cut back, 5 bases at V and 2 bases at J, with 7 bases in the middle. Germline V lookup: CDR1 SGHVS, CDR2 FQNEAQ. There are 12 residues in the CDR3. CDR3 protein: CASSRRTYEQYF. In DNA form, the CDR3 reads TGTGCCAGCAGCCGACGCACCTACGAGCAGTACTTC.

The rearrangement links TRBV11-1 to TRBJ2-5; TRBD1 aligns across 9 bases. Germline V lookup: CDR1 SGHAT, CDR2 FQDESV (reference sequence). V shed 6 bases, J shed 3 bases, and the junction held 8 bases outside the gene matches. This CDR3 has 15 amino acids. The CDR3 is CASRHRGRGEETQYF. In nucleotides, the CDR3 is TGTGCCAGCAGGCACAGGGGGCGAGGGGAAGAGACCCAGTACTTC.

This clone was counted at least ten times. The CDR3 spells CATSIDRGLGEKLFF. In DNA form, the CDR3 reads TGTGCCACCAGCATAGACAGGGGTCTGGGTGAAAAACTGTTTTTT. V usage is TRBV15 and J usage is TRBJ1-4; TRBD1 matches at 8 bases. CDR1 is LNHNV and CDR2 is YYDKDF in the germline V gene (reference sequence). The CDR3 length is 15 residues. V lost 4 bases and J lost 7; bases outside the gene matches: 8.

This clone is a singleton in its sample. The rearrangement joins TRBV28 to TRBJ2-3, with 9 bases identical to TRBD1. The length of the CDR3 is 16 residues. The J segment lost 3 bases and the V segment lost 2 bases, leaving 6 bases of the junction unmatched. Germline-derived CDR1 and CDR2 are MDHEN and SYDVKM. CDR3 amino acids: CASSLVPDRGTDTQYF. CDR3 nucleotide sequence: TGTGCCAGCAGTTTAGTCCCGGACAGGGGTACAGATACGCAGTATTTT.

The V and J genes are TRBV6-5 and TRBJ1-1; D call uncertain. Looked up from germline, CDR1 is MNHEY and CDR2 is SVGAGI. This CDR3 is 13 amino acids long. Trimming cost V 2 bases and J 0 bases, with 4 bases left between them. The CDR3 bases are TGTGCCAGCAGTTACGGGATGAACACTGAAGCTTTCTTT. Amino acid sequence: CASSYGMNTEAFF.

The rearrangement joins TRBV9 to TRBJ2-5; 8 bases line up with TRBD2. The V segment lost 0 bases and the J segment 1 base; nucleotides outside the gene matches: 5. The germline gives CDR1 SGDLS, CDR2 YYNGEE. The CDR3 length is 16 residues. Here the CDR3 reads CASSVGLARLQETQYF. CDR3 bases: TGTGCCAGCAGCGTAGGACTAGCGAGACTCCAAGAGACCCAGTACTTC.

The V and J genes are TRBV29-1 and TRBJ2-3, with D hard to call. V dropped 4 bases and J dropped 1 base, with 6 bases sitting between them. Germline-derived CDR1 and CDR2 are SQVTM and ANQGSEA. This CDR3 is built from 12 residues. CDR3: CSVGKGTDTQYF. For the CDR3, the DNA is TGCAGCGTTGGAAAGGGCACAGATACGCAGTATTTT.

This clone was found a few times. This chain links TRBV7-9 with TRBJ2-5, with 7 positions matching TRBD1. V trimming: 4 bases; J trimming: 5 bases; junction bases outside the gene matches: 10. The germline V gene encodes CDR1 SEHNR and CDR2 FQNEAQ (reference sequence). The CDR3 covers 15 residues. The CDR3 DNA reads TGTGCCAGCAGCTCTCCGACAGGGATGGGGGAGACCCAGTACTTC. It codes for CASSSPTGMGETQYF.

The CDR3 coding sequence is TGTGCCAGCAGTTTATGGGGCGAGGGGACTGAAGCTTTCTTT. It is translated as CASSLWGEGTEAFF. The V and J genes are TRBV28 and TRBJ1-1; a possible D gene is TRBD1 (5 bases). The CDR3 extends over 14 amino acids. Trimming shortened V by 0 bases and J by 5 bases, and 10 bases separated the two germline ends. Germline lookup yields CDR1 MDHEN and CDR2 SYDVKM.

The rearrangement links TRBV5-1 to TRBJ1-6, with TRBD1 matching 8 bases. This CDR3 has 16 amino acids. CDR1 and CDR2 from the germline V gene are SGHRS and YFSETQ. J was trimmed by 8 bases and V by 4 bases; bases with no gene match: 11. CDR3: CASSPTWGQDHSPLHF. The CDR3 bases are TGCGCCAGCAGCCCAACGTGGGGACAGGACCATTCACCCCTCCACTTT.

This clone came up a few times. The V and J genes are TRBV7-9 and TRBJ1-3; TRBD1 agrees at 8 bases. The CDR3 sequence is 17 residues long. The J segment lost 1 base and the V segment lost 5 bases, leaving 10 bases of the junction unmatched. The germline CDR1 and CDR2 sequences are SEHNR and FQNEAQ (reference sequence). This CDR3 is CASSPGQGGPSGNTIYF. CDR3 coding DNA: TGTGCCAGCAGCCCTGGACAGGGAGGACCTTCTGGAAACACCATATATTTT. The entire variable domain, with the rest obtained from reference TRBV7-9 and TRBJ1-3, is as follows: DTGVSQNPRHKITKRGQNVTFRCDPISEHNRLYWYRQTLGQGPEFLTYFQNEAQLEKSRLLSDRFSAERPKGSFSTLEIQRTEQGDSAMYLCASSPGQGGPSGNTIYFGEGSWLTVV.

A few counts support this clone. The genes are TRBV11-2 and TRBJ1-5; no definite D call. V was clipped by 4 bases and J by 3 bases, with 4 bases between them. CDR1 and CDR2 from the germline V gene are SGHAT and FQNNGV. The CDR3 covers 12 residues. The DNA of the CDR3 is TGTGCCAGCAGCTCCCCCAATCAGCCCCAGCATTTT. Its translation is CASSSPNQPQHF.

The chain links TRBV5-1 to TRBJ2-5, with 12 nucleotides matching TRBD2. Germline assignment: CDR1 SGHRS and CDR2 YFSETQ. J lost 4 bases, V lost 0 bases, and 1 base had no gene match. The CDR3 consists of 15 residues. CDR3 coding DNA: TGCGCCAGCAGCTTGGGACTAGCGGGGGCAGAGACCCAGTACTTC. Translating it yields CASSLGLAGAETQYF. Complete variable domain (other parts from reference TRBV5-1 and TRBJ2-5): KAGVTQTPRYLIKTRGQQVTLSCSPISGHRSVSWYQQTPGQGLQFLFEYFSETQRNKGNFPGRFSGRQFSNSRSEMNVSTLELGDSALYLCASSLGLAGAETQYFGPGTRLLVL.

J is TRBJ2-7 and V is TRBV28; D is undetermined. Trimming pared 8 bases from V and 3 bases from J, leaving 8 bases between. The CDR3 is made up of 11 amino acids. CDR1 MDHEN and CDR2 SYDVKM come from the germline V gene. In DNA, the CDR3 is TGTGCCAGCGGTACGGTCTACGAGCAGTACGTC. This sequence encodes CASGTVYEQYV.